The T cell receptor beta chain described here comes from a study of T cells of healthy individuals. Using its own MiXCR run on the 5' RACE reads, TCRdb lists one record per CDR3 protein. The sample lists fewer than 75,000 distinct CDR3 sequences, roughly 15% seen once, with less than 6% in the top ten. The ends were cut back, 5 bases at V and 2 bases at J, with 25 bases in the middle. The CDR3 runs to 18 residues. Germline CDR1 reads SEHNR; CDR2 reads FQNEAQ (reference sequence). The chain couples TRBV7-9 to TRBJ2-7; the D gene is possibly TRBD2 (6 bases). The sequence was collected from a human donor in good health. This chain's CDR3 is CASSRRDFLGLTTYEQYF. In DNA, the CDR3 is TGTGCCAGCAGCCGCCGGGACTTCCTAGGCCTCACAACCTACGAGCAGTACTTC.